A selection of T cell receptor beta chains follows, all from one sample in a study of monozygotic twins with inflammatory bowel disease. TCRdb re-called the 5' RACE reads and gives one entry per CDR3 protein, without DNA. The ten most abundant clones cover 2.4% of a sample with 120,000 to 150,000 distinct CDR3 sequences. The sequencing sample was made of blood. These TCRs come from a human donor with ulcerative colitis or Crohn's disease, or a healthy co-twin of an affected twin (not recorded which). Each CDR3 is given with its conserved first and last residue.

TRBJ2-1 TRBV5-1 CASSSFLTSGGNYNEQFF
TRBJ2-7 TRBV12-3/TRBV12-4 CASTRETGRSGEQYF
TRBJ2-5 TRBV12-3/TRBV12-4 CASSFRRGRLEETQYF
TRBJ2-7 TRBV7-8 CASSLTTGRAYEQYF
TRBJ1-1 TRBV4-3 CASSQDVTILTEAFF
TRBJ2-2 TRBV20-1 CSASRAAGPGELFF
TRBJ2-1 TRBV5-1 CASSLPSGGAGEQFF
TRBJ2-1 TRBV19 CASSVGLAGINEQFF
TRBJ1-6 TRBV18 CASSPQGANSPLHF
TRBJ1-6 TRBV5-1 CASSLRPPGLNSPLHF
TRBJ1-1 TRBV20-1 CSATGTVNTEAFF
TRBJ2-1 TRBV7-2 CASSPRSGGLSEQFF
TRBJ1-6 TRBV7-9 CASSKDSKRGFNSPLHF
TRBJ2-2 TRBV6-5 CASTTVNTGELFF
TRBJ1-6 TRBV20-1 CSARKGGRKSYNSPLHF
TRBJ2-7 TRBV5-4 CASSLQAGRYEQYF
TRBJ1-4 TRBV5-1 CASSLTGTNEKLFF
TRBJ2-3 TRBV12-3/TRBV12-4 CASSLAGYGYADTQYF
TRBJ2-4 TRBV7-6 CASSLEDRGAHIQYF
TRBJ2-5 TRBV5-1 CASSLQTSGVETQYF
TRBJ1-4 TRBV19 CASSTPRQATNEKLFF
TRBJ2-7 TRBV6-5 CASSYSDGYEQYF
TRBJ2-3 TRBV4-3 CASSHRGGSGADTQYF
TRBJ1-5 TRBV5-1 CASSLDGRDQPQHF
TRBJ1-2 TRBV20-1 CSASKTGMEYTF
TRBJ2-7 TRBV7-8 CASSLIRDKPYEQYF
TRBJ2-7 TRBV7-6 CASSLAGKTIGEQYF
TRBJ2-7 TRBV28 CASSSSPSYEQYF
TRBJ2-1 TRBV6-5 CASSYAGAGNEQFF
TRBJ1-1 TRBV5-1 CASSQTGARGTEAFF
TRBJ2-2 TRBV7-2 CASSLQGAANTGELFF
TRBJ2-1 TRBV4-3 CASSQDTGLQKQFF
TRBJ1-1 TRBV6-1 CRSQRHSMNTEAFF
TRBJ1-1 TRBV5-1 CASLDPGNTEAFF
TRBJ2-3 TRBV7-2 CASSLTPDTQYF
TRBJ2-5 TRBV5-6 CASSSWIRDSLETQYF
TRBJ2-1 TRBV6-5 CASSYDGQGSYNEQFF
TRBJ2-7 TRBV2 CASNRGAEGEQYF
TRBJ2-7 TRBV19 CASSKGSDWGYEQYF
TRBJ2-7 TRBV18 CASSPGTGGDEQYF
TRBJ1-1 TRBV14 CASSPQDPNTEAFF
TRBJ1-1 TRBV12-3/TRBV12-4 CASRIFQGNTEAFF
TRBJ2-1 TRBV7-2 CASSSTGYVHEQFF
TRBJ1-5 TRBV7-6 CASSLGVRGPSNQPQHF
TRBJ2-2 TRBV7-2 CASSLLGTGSPGELFF
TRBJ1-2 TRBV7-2 CASVPRAGGFYGYTF
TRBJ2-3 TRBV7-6 CASSFGQSTDTQYF
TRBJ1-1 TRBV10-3 CAISESTWTGGMAFF
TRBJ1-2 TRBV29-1 CSVEATGQGDGYTF
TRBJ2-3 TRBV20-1 CSAPISGRTDTQYF
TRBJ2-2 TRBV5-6 CASSPVGGLAGGAGELFF
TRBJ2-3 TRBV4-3 CASSQEGLAGVADTQYF
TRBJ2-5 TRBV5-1 CASSRGQGQETQYF
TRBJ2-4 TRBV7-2 CASSPRFGDNIQYF